Listed below are T cell receptor beta chains from one sample, sequenced in a study of blood T cell repertoires in COVID-19. Clones were sequenced by immunoSEQ multiplex PCR, and TCRdb holds only the in-frame ones, with some missing. This repertoire shows some 260,000 clones, about 81% found once; its top ten account for around 4.1%. The sample consisted of PBMCs or T cells enriched from blood (not recorded which). All receptors come from a man aged 25-45 years with acute COVID-19. The CDR3 runs from the conserved cysteine through the conserved F or W. The order of the fields is J gene, clone size, D gene, V gene, CDR3 DNA, CDR3 protein. D genes are given only for firm matches. Size values are once, few and many counts, or a class for expanded clones, and some rows have none.

TRBJ1-2	once	.	TRBV18	TGTGCCAGCTCACCACCTCCAGGGGATGAGTACTATGGCTACACCTTC	CASSPPPGDEYYGYTF
TRBJ1-2	.	TRBD1	TRBV11-2	TGTGCCAGCAGCAACTACAGGGGGAAAAGGGATGGCTACACCTTC	CASSNYRGKRDGYTF
TRBJ1-1	.	.	TRBV7-9	TGTGCCAGCAGTTCCGGACTGTCGAGCTCTGAAGCTTTCTTT	CASSSGLSSSEAFF
TRBJ2-1	.	.	TRBV19	TGTGCCAGTAGTATATACGTCCGGGAAATCAACAATGAGCAGTTCTTC	CASSIYVREINNEQFF
TRBJ1-6	.	.	TRBV13	TGTGCCAGCAGCTCCCAGACCCGGCGGGTTGCTTCACCCCTCCACTTT	CASSSQTRRVASPLHF
TRBJ1-4	once	.	TRBV7-6	TGTGCCAGCAGTTTTGCAGGACACACCACTGAAAAACTGTTTTTT	CASSFAGHTTEKLFF
TRBJ2-5	.	TRBD1	TRBV5-1	TGCGCCAGCAGCTTGGCCGCCGGACAGGAGGCCCGAGAGACCCAGTACTTC	CASSLAAGQEARETQYF
TRBJ1-2	.	.	TRBV6-5	TGTGCCAGCAGTTCCCCCGGGAGAAACTATGGCTACACCTTC	CASSSPGRNYGYTF
TRBJ1-1	.	TRBD1	TRBV29-1	TGCAGCGTAGTTCCGGGACAGGGAATAGATACTGAAGCTTTCTTT	CSVVPGQGIDTEAFF
TRBJ1-5	.	TRBD1	TRBV2	TGTGCCAGCAGCACAGGGGATCAGCCCCAGCATTTT	CASSTGDQPQHF
TRBJ2-5	.	TRBD2	TRBV6-5	TGTGCCAGCACCCGACTAGCGGAGGGAGGGACCCAGTACTTC	CASTRLAEGGTQYF
TRBJ2-1	few	TRBD2	TRBV6-4	TGTGCCAGCAGTGGGCTAGCGGGGGGCGATGAGCAGTTCTTC	CASSGLAGGDEQFF
TRBJ2-1	.	.	TRBV11-3	TGTGCCAGCAGCTTAGCGGGGATTGGGAATGAGCAGTTCTTC	CASSLAGIGNEQFF
TRBJ1-2	few	.	TRBV5-6	TGTGCCAGCAGCTTGGCCCTAGACAGCATCTATGGCTACACCTTC	CASSLALDSIYGYTF
TRBJ1-2	.	.	TRBV20-1	TGCAGTGCTGGCCAACATGGCTACACCTTC	CSAGQHGYTF
TRBJ2-2	.	.	TRBV19	TGTGCCAGTAGTATAGATCCGGTACGCACCGGGGAGCTGTTTTTT	CASSIDPVRTGELFF
TRBJ1-1	.	.	TRBV5-1	TGCGCCAGCAGCCCCCCGCTTCGAGGTGAAGCTTTCTTT	CASSPPLRGEAFF
TRBJ1-2	.	.	TRBV27	TGTGCCAGCAGTTCCTCATTCGGGGGGGGCGTTTATGGCTACACCTTC	CASSSSFGGGVYGYTF
TRBJ1-1	.	TRBD1	TRBV24-1	TGTGCCACCGCCCATAGCAGAGACAGGGGAACTGAAGCTTTCTTT	CATAHSRDRGTEAFF
TRBJ1-4	.	.	TRBV15	TGTGCCACCAGCAGAGGGGGCCAGGGTGATGAAAAACTGTTTTTT	CATSRGGQGDEKLFF
TRBJ2-1	.	TRBD2	TRBV9	TGTGCCAGCAGCCGGACTAGCGGGCAGAGCAATGAGCAGTTCTTC	CASSRTSGQSNEQFF
TRBJ1-2	few	TRBD1	TRBV5-1	TGTGCCAGCAGCTCGTCCGGGACAGGGGAAGGCTACACCTTC	CASSSSGTGEGYTF
TRBJ1-4	.	.	TRBV19	TGTGCCAGTAGTCTGACACCGGCTAATGAAAAACTGTTTTTT	CASSLTPANEKLFF
TRBJ2-3	.	.	TRBV18	TGTGCCAGCTCACCACCCTCGGACAGAGATACGCAGTATTTT	CASSPPSDRDTQYF
TRBJ2-4	.	.	TRBV6-2/TRBV6-3	TGTGCCAGCAGCCCTAGACAGACAACTCTAGCCAAAAACATTCAGTACTTC	CASSPRQTTLAKNIQYF
TRBJ2-2	few	.	TRBV5-6	TGTGCCAGCAGCTTGTATAACGGGAGAAGGACCGGGGAGCTGTTTTTT	CASSLYNGRRTGELFF
TRBJ1-6	few	TRBD1	TRBV2	TGTGCCAGCAGTTCCGGGACAGTGATTTCCTATAATTCACCCCTCCACTTT	CASSSGTVISYNSPLHF
TRBJ1-2	.	TRBD1	TRBV27	TGTGCCAGCCGAACTCAAACAGGGGTTTCTGGCTACACCTTC	CASRTQTGVSGYTF
TRBJ2-4	once	.	TRBV6-5	TGTGCCAGCAGGCAGAGAGGGAGAAACATTCAGTACTTC	CASRQRGRNIQYF
TRBJ1-2	.	TRBD1	TRBV28	TGTGCCAGCAGTGCCCGATCCAGGACAGGGTATGGCGGCTACACCTTC	CASSARSRTGYGGYTF
TRBJ1-1	.	.	TRBV6-5	TGTGCTGGACGCCGGGGGACTATGAACACTGAAGCTTTCTTT	CAGRRGTMNTEAFF
TRBJ1-4	once	.	TRBV29-1	TGCAGCGCCGATACAGGGAATGAAAAACTGTTTTTT	CSADTGNEKLFF
TRBJ1-2	.	.	TRBV28	TGTGCCAGCAGTACAAGTCGGAGGAACGGTGGCTACACCTTC	CASSTSRRNGGYTF
TRBJ1-5	.	.	TRBV15	TGTGCCACCAGCAGATATAGGGCGGGGGATCAGCCCCAGCATTTT	CATSRYRAGDQPQHF
TRBJ1-2	.	.	TRBV3-1/TRBV3-2	TGTGCCAGCAGCCAAGAAAGGCGAACAGGGCGTGTTGACGGCTACACCTTC	CASSQERRTGRVDGYTF
TRBJ1-1	.	.	TRBV29-1	TGCAGCGTTGAAGAGAGTGTCAGGGAGGGCGCTTTCTTT	CSVEESVREGAFF
TRBJ1-1	.	.	TRBV29-1	TGCAGCGTCTGGACAGTGATGAACACTGAAGCTTTCTTT	CSVWTVMNTEAFF
TRBJ2-5	.	.	TRBV3-1/TRBV3-2	TGTGCCAGCAGCCAGGCGGCCCGGGGGACCCAGTACTTC	CASSQAARGTQYF
TRBJ2-5	.	TRBD1	TRBV7-3	TGTGCCAGCAGCTCGACAGGGCAAGAGACCCAGTACTTC	CASSSTGQETQYF
TRBJ1-3	.	TRBD1	TRBV6-5	TGTGCCAGCAGGGACAGGGGCTCTGGAAACACCATATATTTT	CASRDRGSGNTIYF
TRBJ1-2	once	.	TRBV3-1/TRBV3-2	TGTGCCAGCAGCCGGAAGGGTGAAAAGGGGAGGAGAGGGGGCTACACCTTC	CASSRKGEKGRRGGYTF